Listed below are T cell receptor beta chains from one sample, sequenced in a study of identical twins. TCRdb analysed the 5' RACE reads with MiXCR anew, one entry per CDR3 protein. The table has fewer than 450,000 distinct CDR3 sequences, roughly 10% seen once; the top ten hold under 10%. The sample consisted of naive T cells sorted from blood. The receptors were sampled from a woman in her 50s in good health. The CDR3 runs from the conserved cysteine through the conserved F or W. D genes are given only for firm matches. Size tells how often a clone was seen (once, few, many) or the class of an expanded clone, and some rows leave it out.

size | J | D | V | DNA | CDR3
many | TRBJ1-5 | . | TRBV11-2 | TGTGCCAGCAGCTCCGGAACAGGGTCCAATCAGCCCCAGCATTTT | CASSSGTGSNQPQHF
. | TRBJ2-2 | . | TRBV3-1 | TGTGCCAGCAGCTTACAGGTTCGCACCGGGGAGCTGTTTTTT | CASSLQVRTGELFF
many | TRBJ1-3 | . | TRBV12-3/TRBV12-4 | TGTGCCAGCAACTACATGAGCTCTGGAAACACCATATATTTT | CASNYMSSGNTIYF
few | TRBJ2-3 | TRBD2 | TRBV12-3/TRBV12-4 | TGTGCCAGCAGTCCCGGCGGGAGGGGGACCGAAAAAGTTGTCACAGATACGCAGTATTTT | CASSPGGRGTEKVVTDTQYF
. | TRBJ2-3 | TRBD1 | TRBV29-1 | TGCAGCGTACTCGGACAGGGTGGAGATACGCAGTATTTT | CSVLGQGGDTQYF
few | TRBJ2-1 | . | TRBV5-4 | TGTGCCAGCAGCGAGGATTGGTTGGATGAGCAGTTCTTC | CASSEDWLDEQFF
few | TRBJ2-1 | . | TRBV11-2 | TGTGCCAGCAGCTTGGCCCCCCTTAGAGCGACTTACAATGAGCAGTTCTTC | CASSLAPLRATYNEQFF
. | TRBJ2-5 | . | TRBV24-1 | TGTGCCACCGGCAGGGCTAGCGACGAGACCCAGTACTTC | CATGRASDETQYF
few | TRBJ1-1 | . | TRBV5-1 | TGCGCCAGCACTGAACAGATGGGCACTGAAGCTTTCTTT | CASTEQMGTEAFF
many | TRBJ2-1 | TRBD2 | TRBV12-3/TRBV12-4 | TGTGCCAGCAGTTCGCGACTACTAGCGGGAGCCTACAATGAGCAGTTCTTC | CASSSRLLAGAYNEQFF
many | TRBJ2-1 | . | TRBV14 | TGTGCCAGCAGCCAGTGGGGTTTCAATGAGCAGTTCTTC | CASSQWGFNEQFF
few | TRBJ2-2 | TRBD1 | TRBV7-9 | TGTGCCAGCAGCTTAGTAGGGACAGGCCGAACCGGGGAGCTGTTTTTT | CASSLVGTGRTGELFF